Listed below are T cell receptor beta chains from one sample, sequenced in a study of technical replicates of blood from several donors. TCRdb's copy holds only in-frame clones and misses some; the assay was immunoSEQ multiplex PCR. The table records tens of thousands of clones, roughly 94% of them present only once. The sequencing sample was made of T cells isolated from PBMCs. Receptor source: a human donor in good health. Both conserved end residues are part of each CDR3. D genes are given only for firm matches. For some rows the clone size is stated as once, few or many, or as a class when expanded; others skip it.

J: TRBJ2-7
size: -
D: -
V: TRBV28
CDR3: CASSFGPYEQYF
DNA: TGTGCCAGCAGTTTTGGGCCGTACGAGCAGTACTTC

J: TRBJ1-2
size: -
D: -
V: TRBV25-1
CDR3: CASSESLQTNYGYTF
DNA: TGTGCCAGCAGTGAATCTTTGCAGACAAACTATGGCTACACCTTC

J: TRBJ1-1
size: -
D: -
V: TRBV7-2
CDR3: CASSFTNNGGYTEAFF
DNA: TGTGCCAGCAGCTTTACTAATAACGGAGGTTACACTGAAGCTTTCTTT

J: TRBJ2-7
size: -
D: TRBD2
V: TRBV7-4
CDR3: CASSLVLGGAYEQYF
DNA: TGTGCCAGCAGCTTAGTCCTGGGGGGGGCCTACGAGCAGTACTTC

J: TRBJ1-4
size: -
D: -
V: TRBV30
CDR3: CAWRGHTNEKLFF
DNA: TGTGCCTGGAGGGGGCATACTAATGAAAAACTGTTTTTT

J: TRBJ2-2
size: -
D: TRBD2
V: TRBV7-3
CDR3: CASSIDAGLAVGELFF
DNA: TGTGCCAGCAGCATAGACGCGGGACTAGCTGTCGGGGAGCTGTTTTTT

J: TRBJ1-3
size: -
D: -
V: TRBV10-1
CDR3: CASSEMPGGNTIYF
DNA: TGCGCCAGCAGTGAGATGCCAGGTGGAAACACCATATATTTT

J: TRBJ2-7
size: -
D: -
V: TRBV13
CDR3: CASKRLGDYEQYF
DNA: TGTGCCAGCAAGCGCCTTGGAGACTACGAGCAGTACTTC

J: TRBJ2-1
size: -
D: -
V: TRBV2
CDR3: CASSEGSAIPYNEQFF
DNA: TGTGCCAGCAGTGAAGGATCAGCGATACCATACAATGAGCAGTTCTTC

J: TRBJ2-1
size: -
D: -
V: TRBV10-3
CDR3: CAISDRRGSYNEQFF
DNA: TGTGCCATCAGTGATCGTAGGGGCTCCTACAATGAGCAGTTCTTC

J: TRBJ2-6
size: -
D: TRBD1
V: TRBV28
CDR3: CASSSILTGTGVNPGANVLTF
DNA: TGTGCCAGCAGTTCGATACTAACCGGGACAGGGGTTAACCCTGGGGCCAACGTCCTGACTTTC

J: TRBJ1-1
size: -
D: TRBD1
V: TRBV14
CDR3: CASSQQGANTEAFF
DNA: TGTGCCAGCAGCCAACAGGGGGCCAACACTGAAGCTTTCTTT

J: TRBJ1-2
size: once
D: -
V: TRBV19
CDR3: CASSPPGAQVVYGYTF
DNA: TGTGCCAGTAGTCCGCCCGGCGCACAGGTAGTCTATGGCTACACCTTC

J: TRBJ1-1
size: -
D: -
V: TRBV5-3
CDR3: CADGGEENTEAFF
DNA: TGTGCCGATGGGGGGGAGGAGAACACTGAAGCTTTCTTT

J: TRBJ1-1
size: once
D: -
V: TRBV14
CDR3: CASSQAFRAAEAFF
DNA: TGTGCCAGCAGCCAAGCATTCAGGGCTGCTGAAGCTTTCTTT

J: TRBJ1-1
size: -
D: -
V: TRBV18
CDR3: CASSQGEGVNTEAFF
DNA: TGTGCCAGCTCACAGGGGGAGGGCGTGAACACTGAAGCTTTCTTT

J: TRBJ2-7
size: -
D: TRBD2
V: TRBV6-1
CDR3: CASSLSHSGREQYF
DNA: TGTGCCAGCAGTTTGAGTCATAGCGGGAGAGAGCAGTACTTC

J: TRBJ1-1
size: -
D: -
V: TRBV19
CDR3: CASSIGEMNTEAFF
DNA: TGTGCCAGTAGTATAGGAGAGATGAACACTGAAGCTTTCTTT

J: TRBJ2-1
size: -
D: TRBD2
V: TRBV9
CDR3: CASSGGGVGYNEQFF
DNA: TGTGCCAGCAGCGGGGGGGGAGTGGGATACAATGAGCAGTTCTTC

J: TRBJ1-1
size: -
D: -
V: TRBV6-1
CDR3: CASSQGRNTEAFF
DNA: TGTGCCAGCAGTCAGGGGCGGAACACTGAAGCTTTCTTT

J: TRBJ1-4
size: -
D: TRBD1
V: TRBV18
CDR3: CASSPPRGANEKLFF
DNA: TGTGCCAGCTCACCACCCAGGGGGGCTAATGAAAAACTGTTTTTT

J: TRBJ2-1
size: -
D: -
V: TRBV28
CDR3: CASNPGAHNEQFF
DNA: TGTGCCAGCAACCCGGGAGCCCACAATGAGCAGTTCTTC

J: TRBJ2-7
size: -
D: TRBD2
V: TRBV27
CDR3: CASSLSGLAGTAYEQYF
DNA: TGTGCCAGCAGTTTATCGGGACTAGCGGGGACGGCCTACGAGCAGTACTTC

J: TRBJ2-6
size: -
D: TRBD2
V: TRBV4-2
CDR3: CASSQDTGGLSGANVLTF
DNA: TGTGCCAGCAGCCAAGACACGGGAGGTCTCTCTGGGGCCAACGTCCTGACTTTC

J: TRBJ2-7
size: -
D: TRBD2
V: TRBV6-1
CDR3: CASSDFSLAGETYEQYF
DNA: TGTGCCAGCAGTGATTTTTCCCTAGCGGGAGAGACCTACGAGCAGTACTTC

J: TRBJ2-3
size: -
D: -
V: TRBV9
CDR3: CASSVGTSTDTQYF
DNA: TGTGCCAGCAGCGTGGGGACTAGCACAGATACGCAGTATTTT

J: TRBJ2-1
size: -
D: -
V: TRBV4-3
CDR3: CASSGSYRGRREGYNEQFF
DNA: TGCGCCAGCAGCGGGTCTTACAGGGGGCGGCGGGAGGGCTACAATGAGCAGTTCTTC

J: TRBJ2-3
size: once
D: -
V: TRBV15
CDR3: CATSRDPQGLREYTDTQYF
DNA: TGTGCCACCAGCAGAGATCCACAGGGTTTGCGGGAGTACACAGATACGCAGTATTTT

J: TRBJ1-1
size: -
D: -
V: TRBV2
CDR3: CASSQGFATEAFF
DNA: TGTGCCAGCAGCCAGGGGTTTGCCACTGAAGCTTTCTTT

J: TRBJ1-5
size: -
D: -
V: TRBV12-5
CDR3: CASGLGTAYSNQPQHF
DNA: TGTGCTAGTGGTTTGGGGACAGCTTATAGCAATCAGCCCCAGCATTTT

J: TRBJ1-2
size: -
D: TRBD1
V: TRBV19
CDR3: CASTGTGNGYTF
DNA: TGTGCCAGTACCGGGACAGGGAATGGCTACACCTTC

J: TRBJ2-3
size: -
D: TRBD2
V: TRBV11-2
CDR3: CASSVHASGRATDTQYF
DNA: TGTGCCAGCAGCGTACATGCTAGCGGGAGGGCCACAGATACGCAGTATTTT

J: TRBJ2-1
size: -
D: TRBD2
V: TRBV7-2
CDR3: CASSLGGAGGDEQFF
DNA: TGTGCCAGCAGCTTAGGTGGCGCCGGGGGGGATGAGCAGTTCTTC

J: TRBJ2-5
size: -
D: -
V: TRBV7-9
CDR3: CASSVAVEETQYF
DNA: TGTGCCAGCAGCGTAGCGGTTGAGGAGACCCAGTACTTC

J: TRBJ2-1
size: -
D: TRBD1
V: TRBV11-2
CDR3: CASSWDSYNEQFF
DNA: TGTGCCAGCAGCTGGGACAGCTACAATGAGCAGTTCTTC

J: TRBJ1-5
size: -
D: -
V: TRBV6-1
CDR3: CASSFPGMDQPQHF
DNA: TGTGCCAGCTCCTTTCCAGGGATGGATCAGCCCCAGCATTTT

J: TRBJ2-7
size: -
D: TRBD1
V: TRBV7-2
CDR3: CASSLLTGSEQYF
DNA: TGTGCCAGCAGCCTCTTGACAGGGTCCGAGCAGTACTTC

J: TRBJ1-4
size: -
D: TRBD1
V: TRBV2
CDR3: CASIEDRPEKLFF
DNA: TGTGCCAGCATTGAGGACAGGCCCGAAAAACTGTTTTTT

J: TRBJ2-5
size: -
D: -
V: TRBV5-1
CDR3: CASSPRQGLGETQYF
DNA: TGCGCCAGCAGCCCTCGACAGGGACTAGGGGAGACCCAGTACTTC

J: TRBJ1-5
size: -
D: TRBD1
V: TRBV19
CDR3: CASSMGQGRQPQHF
DNA: TGTGCCAGTAGTATGGGACAGGGAAGACAGCCCCAGCATTTT

J: TRBJ2-7
size: -
D: -
V: TRBV15
CDR3: CATSSPGSYEQYF
DNA: TGTGCCACCAGCAGCCCGGGGTCCTACGAGCAGTACTTC

J: TRBJ1-2
size: -
D: -
V: TRBV4-1
CDR3: CASSQDIPRDTLFYGYTF
DNA: TGCGCCAGCAGCCAAGACATCCCCCGGGACACGCTATTCTATGGCTACACCTTC